The T cell receptor beta chain described here comes from a study of identifying expanded T cells in peripheral blood (dated by TCRdb to about 2019). Regarding the study in general: Technical replicates were generated by sequencing separate aliquots of the same genomic DNA pool, with four replicates compared pairwise.

As encoded in the germline V gene (reference sequence), CDR1 is LNHDA while CDR2 is SQIVND. After removal of 5 bases from V and 2 bases from J, the junction retains 6 bases not matched to a gene. Including the terminal cysteine and phenylalanine, the CDR3 comprises 15 residues. The CDR3 DNA has 45 bases and is translated from base 1. During the collection period, no infections or other immune events were recorded for the healthy donors. Time-dependent variance in a beta-binomial model of T-cell clone differential abundance was calibrated using healthy-donor blood repertoires as a training cohort. The training cohort was composed of 10 or so healthy donors, 3 female and 7 male. Donor ages ranged from about 29 to 65 years, with an average of about 44 years. Whole blood, obtained from a commercial supplier, was collected from each healthy donor at three time points spaced approximately two weeks apart. For immunosequencing, genomic DNA was extracted from whole blood that had not been sorted.

The immunoSEQ Assay, which uses bias-controlled multiplex PCR amplification of genomic DNA, was used to profile TCRbeta CDR3 regions. The paper's processing steps were these. To quantify the absolute abundance of each unique TCRbeta CDR3 region, the sequences were collapsed and filtered. Differential abundance was tested with a binomial (Fisher-equivalent) model and with a beta-binomial model adding time-dependent variance fitted from healthy donors. Clones with fewer than 5 combined templates were removed, and a clone was called differentially abundant if the clone's Benjamini-Hochberg FDR was below 0.01. The form v = (b*log(k)+a)^2 was used to model beta-binomial variance as a function of total template count across the two samples. TCRdb holds this immuneACCESS table with in-frame rearrangements only. Some clones are missing; in checked studies, unresolved V genes explain under half, and the rest has no known cause. V and J calls and clone size are as listed in that table; D and trimming were resolved from the DNA. This sample is represented by 60,000 to 70,000 clones; approximately 80% of them were singletons. The ten largest make up about a fifth of the sample.

On this clone: The target of this receptor is not known. Within one base of it there is no much larger clone, and no base qualities were kept.

Summary of the overall study and its limitations: Both the number of clones called differentially abundant and the false-positive rate were significantly reduced by the beta-binomial model across all healthy-donor time intervals. The binomial model flagged approximately 1.2 differentially abundant clones between technical replicates, compared with about 16 over two weeks and approximately 20 over about 4 weeks. The authors expected that biological variance in healthy repertoires might rise further over much longer intervals, such as months to years. Variance in clone template counts between approximately two-week samples significantly increased with total template count across all healthy donors.

The receptor comes from a person between 18 and 69 years old in good health. The material sequenced was blood. The receptor chain draws on TRBV19 and TRBJ1-2, and TRBD1 aligns with 9 junction nucleotides. In nucleotides, the sequence is TGTGCCAGTAGTGAAACCGGACAGGGGAACTATGGCTACACCTTC. It is translated as CASSETGQGNYGYTF.